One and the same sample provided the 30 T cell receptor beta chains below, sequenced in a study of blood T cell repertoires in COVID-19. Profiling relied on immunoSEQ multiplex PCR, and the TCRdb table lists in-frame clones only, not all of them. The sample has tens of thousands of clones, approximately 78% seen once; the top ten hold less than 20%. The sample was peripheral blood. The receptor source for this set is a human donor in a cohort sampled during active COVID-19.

The CDR3 here is CASLKGEMNTEAFF. DNA of the CDR3: TGTGCCAGCTTGAAGGGGGAAATGAACACTGAAGCTTTCTTT. V and J are TRBV6-5 and TRBJ1-1, with D maybe TRBD1 (6 bases). Germline lookup yields CDR1 MNHEY and CDR2 SVGAGI. V gave up 8 bases and J gave up 0 bases, with 13 bases separating them. This CDR3 has 14 residues.

Written as DNA, the CDR3 is TGTGCCAGCAGTTACGGGGGGACTAGCGGGAGCTACGAGCAGTACTTC. It encodes CASSYGGTSGSYEQYF. J is TRBJ2-7 and V is TRBV6-2 or TRBV6-3; 14 nucleotides line up with TRBD2. This CDR3 spans 16 amino acids. The V and J ends lost 2 bases and 3 bases, in that order; junction bases with no gene match: 3. Germline values: CDR1 MNHEY, CDR2 SVGEGT.

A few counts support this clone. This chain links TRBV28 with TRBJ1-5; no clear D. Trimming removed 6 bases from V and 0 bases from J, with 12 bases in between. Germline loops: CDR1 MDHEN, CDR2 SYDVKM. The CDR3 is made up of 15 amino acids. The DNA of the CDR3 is TGTGCCAGCAGGGGAGGTGTCATTAGCAATCAGCCCCAGCATTTT. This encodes CASRGGVISNQPQHF.

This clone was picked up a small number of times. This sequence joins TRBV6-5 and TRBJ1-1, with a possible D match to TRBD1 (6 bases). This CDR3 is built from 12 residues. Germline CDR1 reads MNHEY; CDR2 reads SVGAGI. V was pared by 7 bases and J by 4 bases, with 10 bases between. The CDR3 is CASTQGTTEAFF. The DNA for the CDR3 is TGTGCCAGCACGCAGGGGACCACTGAAGCTTTCTTT.

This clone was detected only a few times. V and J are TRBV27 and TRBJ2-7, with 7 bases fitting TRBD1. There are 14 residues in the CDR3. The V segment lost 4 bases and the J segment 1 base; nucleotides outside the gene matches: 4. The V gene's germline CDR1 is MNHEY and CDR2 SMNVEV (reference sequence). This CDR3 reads CASSSRDSSYEQYF. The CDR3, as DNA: TGTGCCAGCAGTTCCCGGGACAGTTCCTACGAGCAGTACTTC.

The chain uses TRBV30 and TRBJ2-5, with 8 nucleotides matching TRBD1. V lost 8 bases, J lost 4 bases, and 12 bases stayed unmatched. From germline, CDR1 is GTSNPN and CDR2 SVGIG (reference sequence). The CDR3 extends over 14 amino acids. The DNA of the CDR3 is TGTGCCGTAGGGACAGGAATAAACTCAGAGACCCAGTACTTC. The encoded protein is CAVGTGINSETQYF. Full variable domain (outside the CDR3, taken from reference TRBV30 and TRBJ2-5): SQTIHQWPATLVQPVGSPLSLECTVEGTSNPNLYWYRQAAGRGLQLLFYSVGIGQISSEVPQNLSASRPQDRQFILSSKKLLLSDSGFYLCAVGTGINSETQYFGPGTRLLVL.

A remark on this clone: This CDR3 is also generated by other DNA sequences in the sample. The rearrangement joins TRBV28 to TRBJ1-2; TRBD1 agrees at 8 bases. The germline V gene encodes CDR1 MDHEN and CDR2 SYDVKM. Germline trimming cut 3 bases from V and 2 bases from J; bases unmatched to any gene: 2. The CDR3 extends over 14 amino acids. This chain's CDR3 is CASSFPGGNYGYTF. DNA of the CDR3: TGTGCCAGCAGTTTCCCAGGGGGCAACTATGGCTACACCTTC.

CDR3 in amino acids: CASSLGQNNQETQYF. CDR3 sequence (DNA): TGCGCCAGCAGCTTAGGACAGAACAACCAAGAGACCCAGTACTTC. The gene calls are TRBV5-1 and TRBJ2-5; tentative D call: TRBD1 (6 bases). Trimming took 2 bases from V and 0 from J, leaving 11 bases between them. The CDR3 covers 15 residues. The germline gives CDR1 SGHRS, CDR2 YFSETQ. The whole variable domain, remainder taken from reference TRBV5-1 and TRBJ2-5, is KAGVTQTPRYLIKTRGQQVTLSCSPISGHRSVSWYQQTPGQGLQFLFEYFSETQRNKGNFPGRFSGRQFSNSRSEMNVSTLELGDSALYLCASSLGQNNQETQYFGPGTRLLVL.

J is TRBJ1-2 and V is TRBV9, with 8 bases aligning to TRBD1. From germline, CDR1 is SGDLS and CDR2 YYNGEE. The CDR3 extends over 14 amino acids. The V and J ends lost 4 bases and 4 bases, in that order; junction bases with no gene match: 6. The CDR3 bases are TGTGCCAGCAGCCCCACAGGGGGGAGCTATGGCTACACCTTC. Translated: CASSPTGGSYGYTF.

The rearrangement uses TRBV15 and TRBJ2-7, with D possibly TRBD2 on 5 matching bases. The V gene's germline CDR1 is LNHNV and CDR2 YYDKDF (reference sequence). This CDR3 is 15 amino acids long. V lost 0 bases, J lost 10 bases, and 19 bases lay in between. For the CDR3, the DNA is TGTGCCACCAGCAGAGATGCCGGGGTTTACTACGTACAGTACTTC. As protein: CATSRDAGVYYVQYF. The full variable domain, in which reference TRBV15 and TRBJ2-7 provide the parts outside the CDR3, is DAMVIQNPRYQVTQFGKPVTLSCSQTLNHNVMYWYQQKSSQAPKLLFHYYDKDFNNEADTPDNFQSRRPNTSFCFLDIRSPGLGDTAMYLCATSRDAGVYYVQYFGPGTRLTVT.

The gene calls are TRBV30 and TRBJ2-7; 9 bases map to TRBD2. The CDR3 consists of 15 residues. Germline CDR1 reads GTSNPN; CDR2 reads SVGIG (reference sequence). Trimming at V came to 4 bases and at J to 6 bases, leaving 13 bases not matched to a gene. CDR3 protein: CAWNPLGREGREQYF. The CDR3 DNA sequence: TGTGCCTGGAACCCTCTCGGGCGGGAGGGTCGCGAGCAGTACTTC.

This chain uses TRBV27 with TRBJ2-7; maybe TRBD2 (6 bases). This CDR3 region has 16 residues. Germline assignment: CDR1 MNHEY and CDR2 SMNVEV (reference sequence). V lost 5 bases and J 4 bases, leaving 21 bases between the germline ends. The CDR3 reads CASSKISGTGYYEQYF. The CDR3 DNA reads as TGTGCCAGCAGTAAAATTTCCGGGACTGGCTATTACGAGCAGTACTTC.

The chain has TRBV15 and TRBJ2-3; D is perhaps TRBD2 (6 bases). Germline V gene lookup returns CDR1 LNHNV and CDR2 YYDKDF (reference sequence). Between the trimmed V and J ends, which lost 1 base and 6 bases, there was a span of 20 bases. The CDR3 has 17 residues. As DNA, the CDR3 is TGTGCCACCAGCAGAGTCTATGTAGCGGTTCCCCCCGATACGCAGTATTTT. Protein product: CATSRVYVAVPPDTQYF.

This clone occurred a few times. The CDR3 DNA follows: TGTGCCAGCAGCTTATTCGGACAGCTTTCCTCTGGAAACACCATATATTTT. This encodes CASSLFGQLSSGNTIYF. The chain uses TRBV7-9 and TRBJ1-3; TRBD1 is a possible D gene (6 bases). This CDR3 is 17 amino acids long. CDR1 is SEHNR and CDR2 is FQNEAQ in the germline V gene (reference sequence). Trimming took off 2 bases at V and 0 bases at J, with 14 bases between the two ends.

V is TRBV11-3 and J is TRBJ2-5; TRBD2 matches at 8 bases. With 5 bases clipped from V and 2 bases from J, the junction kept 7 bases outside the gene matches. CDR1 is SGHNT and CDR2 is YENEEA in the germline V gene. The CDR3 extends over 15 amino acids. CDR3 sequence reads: CASSRGGHKQETQYF. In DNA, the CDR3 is TGTGCCAGCAGCCGGGGGGGACACAAGCAAGAGACCCAGTACTTC. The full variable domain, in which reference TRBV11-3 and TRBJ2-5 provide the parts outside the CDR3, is EAGVVQSPRYKIIEKKQPVAFWCNPISGHNTLYWYLQNLGQGPELLIRYENEEAVDDSQLPKDRFSAERLKGVDSTLKIQPAELGDSAVYLCASSRGGHKQETQYFGPGTRLLVL.

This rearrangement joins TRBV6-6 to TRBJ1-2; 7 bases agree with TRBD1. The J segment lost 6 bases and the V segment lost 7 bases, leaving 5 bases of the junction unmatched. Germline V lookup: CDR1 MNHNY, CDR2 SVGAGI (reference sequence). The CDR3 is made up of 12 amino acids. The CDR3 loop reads CASTPDRDGYTF. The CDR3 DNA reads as TGTGCCAGCACCCCCGACAGGGATGGCTACACCTTC.

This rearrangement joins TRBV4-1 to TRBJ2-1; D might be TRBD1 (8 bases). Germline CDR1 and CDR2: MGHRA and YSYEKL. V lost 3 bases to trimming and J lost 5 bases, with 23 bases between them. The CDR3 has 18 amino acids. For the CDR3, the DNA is TGCGCCAGCAGCCAGTACACAGGGGGGGGAGTCGAGGACAATGAGCAGTTCTTC. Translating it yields CASSQYTGGGVEDNEQFF.

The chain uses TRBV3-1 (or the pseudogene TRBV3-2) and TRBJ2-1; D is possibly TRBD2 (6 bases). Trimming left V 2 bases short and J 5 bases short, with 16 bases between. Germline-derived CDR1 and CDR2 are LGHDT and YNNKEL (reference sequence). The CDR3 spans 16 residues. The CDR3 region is CASSQRGGLGDNEQFF. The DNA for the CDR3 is TGTGCCAGCAGCCAACGTGGAGGGTTGGGGGACAATGAGCAGTTCTTC.

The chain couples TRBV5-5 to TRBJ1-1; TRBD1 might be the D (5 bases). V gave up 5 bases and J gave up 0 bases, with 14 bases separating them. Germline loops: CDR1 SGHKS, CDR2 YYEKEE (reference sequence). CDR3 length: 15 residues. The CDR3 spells CASRYQGTLNTEAFF. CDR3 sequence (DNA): TGTGCCAGCAGATATCAGGGTACCCTGAACACTGAAGCTTTCTTT.

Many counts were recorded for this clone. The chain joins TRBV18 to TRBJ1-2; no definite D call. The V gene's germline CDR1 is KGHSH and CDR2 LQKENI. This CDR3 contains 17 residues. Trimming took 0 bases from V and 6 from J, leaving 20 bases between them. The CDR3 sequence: CASSPPDKGVERHGYTF. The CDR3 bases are TGTGCCAGCTCACCACCTGACAAAGGCGTAGAAAGACATGGCTACACCTTC.

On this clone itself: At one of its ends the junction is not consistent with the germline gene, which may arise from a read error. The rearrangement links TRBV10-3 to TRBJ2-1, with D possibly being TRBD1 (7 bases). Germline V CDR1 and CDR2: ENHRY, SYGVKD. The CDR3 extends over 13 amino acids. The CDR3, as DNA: TGTGCCATCAGTGAGTCGGGGGGACAGCGTCGGGTCTTC. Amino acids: CAISESGGQRRVF.

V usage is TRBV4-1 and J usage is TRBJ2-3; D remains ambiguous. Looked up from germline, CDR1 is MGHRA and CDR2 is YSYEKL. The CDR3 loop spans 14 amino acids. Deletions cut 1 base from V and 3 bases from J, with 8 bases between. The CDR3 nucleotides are TGCGCCAGCAGCCAAGGGCCACAAACAGATACGCAGTATTTT. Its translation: CASSQGPQTDTQYF.

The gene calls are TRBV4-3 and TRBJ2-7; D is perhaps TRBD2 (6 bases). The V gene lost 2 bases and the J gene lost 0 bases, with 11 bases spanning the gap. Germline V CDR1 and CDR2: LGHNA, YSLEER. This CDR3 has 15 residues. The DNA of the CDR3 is TGCGCCAGCAGCCAACGGGCTAGCGCCTCCTACGAGCAGTACTTC. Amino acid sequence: CASSQRASASYEQYF.

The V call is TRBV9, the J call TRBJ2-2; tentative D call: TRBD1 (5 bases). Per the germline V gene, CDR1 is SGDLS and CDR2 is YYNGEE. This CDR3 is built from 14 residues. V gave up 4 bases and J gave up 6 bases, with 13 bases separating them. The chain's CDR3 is CASSPIQGSGELFF. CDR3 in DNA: TGTGCCAGCAGCCCTATCCAGGGCTCCGGGGAGCTGTTTTTT.

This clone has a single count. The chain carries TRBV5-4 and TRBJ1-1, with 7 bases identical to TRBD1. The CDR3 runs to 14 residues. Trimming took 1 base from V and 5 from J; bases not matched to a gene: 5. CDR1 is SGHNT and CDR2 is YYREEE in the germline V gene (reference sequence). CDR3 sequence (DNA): TGTGCCAGCAGCTTGCTAGGGGGCGGAACTGAAGCTTTCTTT. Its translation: CASSLLGGGTEAFF.

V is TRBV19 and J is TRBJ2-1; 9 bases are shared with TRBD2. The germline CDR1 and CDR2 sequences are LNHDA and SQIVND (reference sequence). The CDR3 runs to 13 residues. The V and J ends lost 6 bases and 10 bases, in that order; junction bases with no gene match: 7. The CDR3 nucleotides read TGTGCCAGTAGCGCTACTAGCGGGTTCGAGCAGTTCTTC. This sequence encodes CASSATSGFEQFF.

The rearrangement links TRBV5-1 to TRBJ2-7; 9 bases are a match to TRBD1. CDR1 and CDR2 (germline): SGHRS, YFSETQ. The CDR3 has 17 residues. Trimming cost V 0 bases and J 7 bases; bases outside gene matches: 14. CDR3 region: CASSLVGTGTQGGEQYF. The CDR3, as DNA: TGCGCCAGCAGCTTGGTAGGGACAGGGACCCAAGGGGGGGAGCAGTACTTC.

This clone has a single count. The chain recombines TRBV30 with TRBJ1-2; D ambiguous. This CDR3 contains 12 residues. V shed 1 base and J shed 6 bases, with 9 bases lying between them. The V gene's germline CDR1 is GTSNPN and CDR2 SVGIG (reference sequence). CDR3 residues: CAWSDSIDGYTF. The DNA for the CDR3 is TGTGCCTGGAGTGACAGTATAGATGGCTACACCTTC. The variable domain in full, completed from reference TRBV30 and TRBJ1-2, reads SQTIHQWPATLVQPVGSPLSLECTVEGTSNPNLYWYRQAAGRGLQLLFYSVGIGQISSEVPQNLSASRPQDRQFILSSKKLLLSDSGFYLCAWSDSIDGYTFGSGTRLTVV.

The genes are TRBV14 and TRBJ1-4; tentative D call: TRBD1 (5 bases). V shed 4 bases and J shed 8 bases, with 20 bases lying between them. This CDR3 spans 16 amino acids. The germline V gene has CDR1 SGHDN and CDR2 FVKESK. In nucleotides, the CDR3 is TGTGCCAGCAGCCCATCCGGTTGGAGGGGTGGAGAAAAACTGTTTTTT. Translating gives CASSPSGWRGGEKLFF. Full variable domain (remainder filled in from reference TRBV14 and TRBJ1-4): EAGVTQFPSHSVIEKGQTVTLRCDPISGHDNLYWYRRVMGKEIKFLLHFVKESKQDESGMPNNRFLAERTGGTYSTLKVQPAELEDSGVYFCASSPSGWRGGEKLFFGSGTQLSVL.

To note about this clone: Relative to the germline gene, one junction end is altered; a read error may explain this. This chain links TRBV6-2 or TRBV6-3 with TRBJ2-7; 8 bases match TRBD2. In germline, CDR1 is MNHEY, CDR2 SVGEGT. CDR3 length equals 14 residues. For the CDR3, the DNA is TGTGCCAGCAGCTACTGGACTAGCAACTACGAGCAGTACTTC. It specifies CASSYWTSNYEQYF.